Listed below are T cell receptor beta chains from one sample, sequenced in a study of blood T cells in healthy people across ages. TCRdb analysed the 5' RACE reads with MiXCR anew, one entry per CDR3 protein. The sample includes roughly 1,300,000 distinct CDR3 sequences, approximately 60% of them seen just once. The sequencing input was blood. The receptors come from a man between 18 and 29 years old in good health. CDR3s include the opening cysteine and the closing phenylalanine or tryptophan. The D gene is left open where the match is weak. Clone size is shown for a subset of rows, as once, few, many or a class of expanded clone.

size: .; V: TRBV7-9; D: .; J: TRBJ1-1; CDR3: CASSYYNTEAFF; DNA: TGTGCCAGCAGCTACTATAACACTGAAGCTTTCTTT
size: .; V: TRBV6-2/TRBV6-3; D: .; J: TRBJ1-1; CDR3: CASREGRVNTEAFF; DNA: TGTGCCAGCAGGGAGGGGAGGGTGAACACTGAAGCTTTCTTT
size: few; V: TRBV4-1; D: .; J: TRBJ2-4; CDR3: CASSLITRVAKNIQYF; DNA: TGCGCCAGCAGCCTAATAACTAGAGTAGCCAAAAACATTCAGTACTTC
size: .; V: TRBV7-6; D: .; J: TRBJ2-7; CDR3: CASSPSGSPGEQYF; DNA: TGTGCCAGCAGCCCATCCGGGAGCCCGGGCGAGCAGTACTTC
size: .; V: TRBV3-1; D: .; J: TRBJ2-7; CDR3: CASSQVAGTVHEQYF; DNA: TGTGCCAGCAGCCAAGTGGCCGGAACAGTCCACGAGCAGTACTTC
size: .; V: TRBV5-1; D: TRBD2; J: TRBJ2-1; CDR3: CASSLDTSGVDYNEQFF; DNA: TGCGCCAGCAGCTTGGATACTAGCGGGGTAGACTACAATGAGCAGTTCTTC
size: .; V: TRBV5-1; D: TRBD2; J: TRBJ2-1; CDR3: CASSPTSGNHEQFF; DNA: TGCGCCAGCAGCCCGACTAGCGGGAACCATGAGCAGTTCTTC
size: .; V: TRBV7-9; D: .; J: TRBJ2-6; CDR3: CASSSSSRVAANVLTF; DNA: TGTGCCAGCAGTAGCAGTAGCAGGGTTGCGGCCAACGTCCTGACTTTC
size: once; V: TRBV27; D: .; J: TRBJ2-1; CDR3: CASRLGGAYNEQFF; DNA: TGTGCCAGCAGGTTAGGTGGAGCCTACAATGAGCAGTTCTTC
size: .; V: TRBV29-1; D: .; J: TRBJ2-7; CDR3: CSVTTGNYEQYF; DNA: TGCAGCGTTACCACAGGGAACTACGAGCAGTACTTC
size: .; V: TRBV5-1; D: TRBD1; J: TRBJ1-6; CDR3: CASSAGQGNSPLHF; DNA: TGCGCCAGCAGCGCCGGACAGGGCAATTCACCCCTCCACTTT
size: .; V: TRBV6-5; D: .; J: TRBJ2-1; CDR3: CASSPRGYGGNEQFF; DNA: TGTGCCAGCAGTCCCCGCGGGTATGGTGGTAATGAGCAGTTCTTC
size: .; V: TRBV5-1; D: .; J: TRBJ1-6; CDR3: CASSLVTGRDSPLHF; DNA: TGCGCCAGCAGCTTGGTAACAGGACGAGATTCACCCCTCCACTTT
size: .; V: TRBV29-1; D: .; J: TRBJ2-5; CDR3: CSVVTVNQETQYF; DNA: TGCAGCGTCGTCACAGTGAACCAAGAGACCCAGTACTTC
size: .; V: TRBV6-6; D: TRBD2; J: TRBJ2-1; CDR3: CASRVSSGGAVSDEQFF; DNA: TGTGCCAGCCGAGTTTCCAGCGGGGGGGCCGTGTCCGATGAGCAGTTCTTC
size: .; V: TRBV6-6; D: .; J: TRBJ1-4; CDR3: CASFHDGWSTNEKLFF; DNA: TGTGCCAGCTTCCACGACGGGTGGAGCACTAATGAAAAACTGTTTTTT
size: few; V: TRBV10-2; D: TRBD1; J: TRBJ2-7; CDR3: CATRQGGSYEQYF; DNA: TGCGCCACTCGACAGGGTGGCTCCTACGAGCAGTACTTC
size: .; V: TRBV4-2; D: .; J: TRBJ2-4; CDR3: CASSQESGIQYF; DNA: TGTGCCAGCAGCCAAGAGTCAGGCATTCAGTACTTC
size: .; V: TRBV4-3; D: .; J: TRBJ2-1; CDR3: CASSQGVSRGEGYEQFF; DNA: TGCGCCAGCAGCCAAGGAGTTAGTCGCGGCGAGGGGTATGAGCAGTTCTTC
size: .; V: TRBV4-1; D: .; J: TRBJ2-5; CDR3: CASSQSGQSAEYF; DNA: TGCGCCAGCAGCCAATCTGGACAGTCTGCCGAGTACTTC
size: .; V: TRBV9; D: TRBD2; J: TRBJ2-7; CDR3: CASSVALSGTIYEQYF; DNA: TGTGCCAGCAGCGTAGCACTAAGCGGGACGATCTACGAGCAGTACTTC
size: .; V: TRBV7-2; D: .; J: TRBJ2-5; CDR3: CASSLIKGVGETQYF; DNA: TGTGCCAGCAGCTTAATCAAGGGGGTAGGGGAGACCCAGTACTTC
size: .; V: TRBV2; D: TRBD1; J: TRBJ1-2; CDR3: CASSDRDREHLYGYTF; DNA: TGTGCCAGCAGCGACCGGGACAGGGAACACCTCTATGGCTACACCTTC
size: once; V: TRBV20-1; D: .; J: TRBJ2-7; CDR3: CSATAKHSYEQYF; DNA: TGCAGTGCTACAGCGAAACACTCCTACGAGCAGTACTTC
size: many; V: TRBV7-2; D: TRBD2; J: TRBJ2-5; CDR3: CASSHLLAGPLRRTQYF; DNA: TGTGCCAGCAGCCACTTACTAGCGGGGCCCCTCCGTAGGACCCAGTACTTC
size: .; V: TRBV12-3/TRBV12-4; D: .; J: TRBJ2-7; CDR3: CASSPPELYEQYF; DNA: TGTGCCAGCAGCCCTCCTGAGCTCTACGAGCAGTACTTC
size: .; V: TRBV25-1; D: TRBD1; J: TRBJ1-2; CDR3: CASSEYLDRGDGYTF; DNA: TGTGCCAGCAGTGAATACCTGGACAGGGGTGATGGCTACACCTTC
size: few; V: TRBV5-1; D: TRBD1; J: TRBJ2-6; CDR3: CASSVGQGTGANVLTF; DNA: TGCGCCAGCAGCGTCGGACAGGGGACTGGGGCCAACGTCCTGACTTTC